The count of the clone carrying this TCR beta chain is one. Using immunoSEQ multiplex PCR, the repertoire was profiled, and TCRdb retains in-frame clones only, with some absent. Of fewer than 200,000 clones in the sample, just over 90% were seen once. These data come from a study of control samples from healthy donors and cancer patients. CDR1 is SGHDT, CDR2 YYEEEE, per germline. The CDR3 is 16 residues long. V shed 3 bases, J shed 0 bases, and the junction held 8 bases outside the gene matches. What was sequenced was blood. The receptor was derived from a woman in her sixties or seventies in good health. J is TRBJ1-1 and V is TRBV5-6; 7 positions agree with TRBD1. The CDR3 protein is CASSSRQGDMNTEAFF. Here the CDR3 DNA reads TGTGCCAGCAGCTCCCGACAGGGAGACATGAACACTGAAGCTTTCTTT.